This TCR beta chain came from a study of vaccination effects on CD4 cells after COVID-19 (dated by TCRdb to 2021 to 2024). Background on the whole study: In the ViraFEST assay, PBMC were stimulated with viral peptide pools, and antigen-specific CD4+ T cell clonotypes were then identified by expansion using TCR sequencing. Over 1.5 million PBMC per well were cultured with about 9.6 ug/ml peptides in IMDM containing roughly 5% human AB serum, around 9.7 IU/ml IL-2 and gentamicin. In both COVID-19 convalescent patients and infection-naive vaccine recipients, the study compared SARS-CoV-2 spike-specific CD4+ TCR repertoires from before mRNA vaccination with those from after it. A total of 9 to 11 COVID-19 convalescent patients and a handful of SARS-CoV-2-naive healthy vaccine recipients were included in the full study. Post-vaccine samples across the study were collected a median of 72 days after the second dose, with a range of 14 to 241. Cultures from other donors in the study were sequenced using the Oncomine TCR Beta short-read assay on an Illumina iSeq 100.

The receptor library was made with the immunoSEQ multiplex PCR assay. DNA from the CD4+ T cells that had been cultured and isolated underwent TCR beta CDR3 sequencing. In the original analysis: Non-productive TCR sequences were removed, reads were trimmed to the CDR3 region, and CDR3s of at least 7 amino acids were retained. Antigen-specific clonotypes were identified with the MANAFEST web app by comparing expansion in peptide wells against reference cultures. For clones to be considered positive, expansion at FDR<0.05 versus reference and all other wells, an odds ratio above 5, and a frequency above 0.1% in two replicate wells were required. Clonotypes significantly expanded in SARS-CoV-2 spike wells and in at least one common cold coronavirus spike condition were defined as cross-reactive. CDR3 similarity was assessed by Levenshtein distance using the stringdist R package, and unrooted trees were constructed with ape in R 3.6.1. Here the immuneACCESS table is served through TCRdb, limited to in-frame sequences with V and J called. Missing clones are a known gap in these copies; in checked studies unresolved V genes cover under half, and the rest lacks a known reason. D and trimming were read from the DNA, whereas the V and J calls and clone size are those reported in that table. Recorded for this sample are 40,000 or so clones; 60% to 75% of them occurred a single time. The biggest ten clones account for less than 10% of the sample.

After around 10 days of culture, CD4+ T cells were isolated with the EasySep CD4+ T cell isolation kit. Two doses of either the BNT162b2 or the mRNA-1273 mRNA SARS-CoV-2 vaccine were administered to participants. None of the healthy vaccine recipients had a prior SARS-CoV-2 infection, which was confirmed by nucleocapsid antibody tests that came back negative both before and after vaccination. On days 3 and 7, half of the culture medium was replaced with fresh IL-2-containing medium. Each peptide stimulation condition was cultured in triplicate wells unless otherwise noted. PBMC were separated from whole blood using Ficoll-Paque Plus gradient centrifugation and were then either cryopreserved at -140C or used fresh. The QIAamp micro DNA kit was used to extract genomic DNA from the cultured CD4+ T cells. What the study reported, not specific to this receptor: Limitations of the study were the small number of convalescent patients and the absence of early post-infection timepoints. In healthy vaccine recipients, vaccine-induced clones were almost all SARS-CoV-2 mono-reactive, with only 1 of 255 being cross-reactive with common cold coronaviruses. Clones induced by infection and clones induced by vaccination both contracted markedly at late timepoints after vaccination, which fits with T cell responses waning over time.

Remarks on this clone: Its antigen remains undetermined. No much larger clone exists at a distance of one base, and base qualities are not known.

CDR1 MNHEY and CDR2 SVGAGI are derived from the germline V gene. The cysteine opens and the phenylalanine closes a CDR3 of 15 amino acids. Just the 45-base CDR3 DNA is kept, in frame starting at base 1. The germline ends are 19 bases apart after V is trimmed by 11 bases and J by 5 bases. The TCR comes from a human donor who received a COVID-19 vaccine. This sample comprised CD4+ T cells from PBMCs cultured without peptide, obtained after COVID-19 vaccination. This chain is built from TRBV6-5 and TRBJ1-6, with a tentative D gene TRBD1 over 5 matching bases. Here the CDR3 is given as CAGSTLGGNNSPLHF. The base sequence is TGTGCCGGCTCAACCCTGGGGGGGAATAATTCACCCCTCCACTTT.